Listed below are T cell receptor beta chains from one sample, sequenced in a study of blood T cell repertoires in COVID-19. Assay used: immunoSEQ multiplex PCR; TCRdb lists only in-frame clones, some missing. Seen here are some 100,000 clones, approximately 92% observed once, and the top ten hold nearly 6.5%. Sample: peripheral blood. These receptors came from a woman aged 60 to 75 with active COVID-19. Each CDR3 is given without its conserved first and last residue.

CDR3,V
ASSPRGPQWTNEKLF,TRBV18
ASSLSSSGSHTGELF,TRBV7-8
ASSDSRNNQPQH,TRBV10-2
ASRPTSGGVYNEQF,TRBV5-1
ASSLGGQTTNYGYT,TRBV5-4
ASSEGTPDTQY,TRBV10-1
ASSSIGLVHEQF,TRBV6-2/TRBV6-3
ASTPRLAGTQY,TRBV6-2/TRBV6-3
ASGQGASGYT,TRBV19
AWSRGPMNTEAF,TRBV30
ASSLTPESDTQY,TRBV5-1
ASSHGRGLWQETQY,TRBV14
ATQTGDSPLH,TRBV19
ASSLSQGLTDYEQY,TRBV7-2
ASSLLGEEAF,TRBV5-1
ASSALTGVGNNGYT,TRBV19
ASSSHWTSGGTYNEQF,TRBV10-1
ASSYGTSGKNEQF,TRBV6-5
ASSLDINYQETQY,TRBV7-2
ASVKAGGLSYNSPLH,TRBV10-2
ASSLGTSGSIGETQY,TRBV7-6
ASNRGGGYEQY,TRBV9
ATSDTTGGNADTQY,TRBV24-1
SVVLAGGVEQY,TRBV29-1
ASTPTGMGYEQY,TRBV7-8
AVQGAGGYT,TRBV28
ASSLANTGELF,TRBV12-3/TRBV12-4
ASSNYEQY,TRBV28
ASSLDETGSNQPQH,TRBV7-9
ASSLAASYEQY,TRBV12-3/TRBV12-4
ASSYQEAQY,TRBV11-3
ASSEARRTEAF,TRBV6-1
ASSPKVTASSYNEQF,TRBV18
ASSTPRAYEQY,TRBV28
ASSLRGQVYSFNRSYNSPLH,TRBV28
ASSSDYGYT,TRBV5-8
ASSPLGGSPTDTQY,TRBV18
ASSIHGVADTQY,TRBV19
ASSRRGGGVYEQY,TRBV7-2
ASNRLGGGGNQPQH,TRBV19
ASSRALVAGSYEQY,TRBV4-1
ASSEGGTIEKLF,TRBV2
ASSLSGDSPLH,TRBV5-4
ASSHYGSWEGKTEAF,TRBV3-1/TRBV3-2
AISSQGVLNTGELF,TRBV10-3
ASSVDSGRVNEQF,TRBV9
ASSLTPGQEGSPLH,TRBV7-6
ASSREGRASYEQY,TRBV27
ASSLSGGPPHQF,TRBV3-1/TRBV3-2